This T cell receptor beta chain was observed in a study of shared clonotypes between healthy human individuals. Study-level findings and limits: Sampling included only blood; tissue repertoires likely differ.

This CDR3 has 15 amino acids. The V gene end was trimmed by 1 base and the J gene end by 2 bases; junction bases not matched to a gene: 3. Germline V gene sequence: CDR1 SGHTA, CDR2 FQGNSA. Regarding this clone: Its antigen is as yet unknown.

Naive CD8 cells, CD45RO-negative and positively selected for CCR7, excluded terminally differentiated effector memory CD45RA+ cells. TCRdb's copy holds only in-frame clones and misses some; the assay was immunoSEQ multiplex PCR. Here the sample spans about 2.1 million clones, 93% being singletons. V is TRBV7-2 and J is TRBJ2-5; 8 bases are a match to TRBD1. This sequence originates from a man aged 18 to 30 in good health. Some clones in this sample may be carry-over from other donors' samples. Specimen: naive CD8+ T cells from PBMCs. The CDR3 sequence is CASSLGNRGQETQYF. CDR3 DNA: TGTGCCAGCAGCTTAGGGAACAGGGGGCAAGAGACCCAGTACTTC.